A selection of T cell receptor beta chains follows, all from one sample in a study of T cells after posttransplantation cyclophosphamide. Assay: immunoSEQ multiplex PCR; the TCRdb copy retains only in-frame clones and omits some. The table shows 25,000 to 40,000 clones, with 91% occurring only once. Sequencing was performed on naive CD4+ T cells sorted from blood. These TCRs come from a man aged 25 to 40 in good health and a related stem cell transplant donor. The CDR3 runs from the conserved cysteine through the conserved F or W. Each record gives: D gene, clone size, CDR3 length, J gene, V gene, CDR3 DNA, CDR3 protein. D genes are given only for firm matches. Some rows have no size entry. The others give once, few or many, or a class for an expanded clone.

>NA|NA|13|TRBJ1-1|TRBV2
TGTGCCAGCGGGGACTTTAGGGCCACTGAAGCTTTCTTT
CASGDFRATEAFF
>NA|once|14|TRBJ2-5|TRBV19
TGTGCCAGTAGTACCCAGGGTTGGCAAGAGACCCAGTACTTC
CASSTQGWQETQYF
>TRBD1|NA|14|TRBJ2-7|TRBV5-6
TGTGCCAGCAGCTTGGGACAGGGTGTGCGCGAGCAGTACTTC
CASSLGQGVREQYF
>TRBD1|NA|13|TRBJ2-7|TRBV7-8
TGTGCCAGCAGGCGGGACAGGGAATACGAGCAGTACTTC
CASRRDREYEQYF
>NA|NA|13|TRBJ2-3|TRBV15
TGTGCCACCAGCAGAGCCCAAACAGATACGCAGTATTTT
CATSRAQTDTQYF
>NA|NA|12|TRBJ1-1|TRBV29-1
TGCAGCGTTGGGACAGTCAACACTGAAGCTTTCTTT
CSVGTVNTEAFF
>TRBD1|NA|13|TRBJ1-1|TRBV29-1
TGCAGCGCTGCCGGACAGGGTTTGACTGAAGCTTTCTTT
CSAAGQGLTEAFF
>TRBD1|NA|13|TRBJ1-2|TRBV9
TGTGCCAGCCCCCCACAGGGGAACTATGGCTACACCTTC
CASPPQGNYGYTF
>NA|NA|12|TRBJ1-2|TRBV5-1
TGCGCCAGCAGCCTCGAGGGTTTTGGCTACACCTTC
CASSLEGFGYTF
>NA|NA|15|TRBJ1-1|TRBV7-6
TGTGCCAGCAGCCCCCGGGGGAGCCTGAACACTGAAGCTTTCTTT
CASSPRGSLNTEAFF
>TRBD2|once|14|TRBJ2-5|TRBV6-5
TGTGCCGCCGGGGGTGGCGGGAGCCAAGAGACCCAGTACTTC
CAAGGGGSQETQYF
>NA|NA|14|TRBJ2-3|TRBV5-1
TGCGCCAGCAGCTTGGGACTAGTTACAGATACGCAGTATTTT
CASSLGLVTDTQYF
>NA|NA|14|TRBJ2-3|TRBV7-3
TGTGCCAGCAGCTTACTGAGGGGCACAGATACGCAGTATTTT
CASSLLRGTDTQYF
>TRBD1|NA|15|TRBJ1-4|TRBV7-9
TGTGCCAGCAGCTTAGATGGACAGGGGCTGGTAAAACTGTTTTTT
CASSLDGQGLVKLFF
>TRBD1|NA|14|TRBJ1-5|TRBV2
TGTGCCAGCGGCGCGGGACAGGTGGATCAGCCCCAGCATTTT
CASGAGQVDQPQHF
>NA|few|14|TRBJ1-1|TRBV2
TGTGCCAGCAGTAAAACAGGGTTGAACACTGAAGCTTTCTTT
CASSKTGLNTEAFF
>NA|NA|14|TRBJ1-2|TRBV10-3
TGTGCCATCAGTGAGGGGGCCCCTAACTATGGCTACACCTTC
CAISEGAPNYGYTF
>NA|NA|16|TRBJ1-3|TRBV5-6
TGTGCCAGCAGCTACCCCCGGGGACTCCCTGGAAACACCATATATTTT
CASSYPRGLPGNTIYF
>TRBD1|NA|14|TRBJ1-1|TRBV18
TGTGCCAGCTCCCCGACAGGGGCCCACACTGAAGCTTTCTTT
CASSPTGAHTEAFF
>TRBD1|NA|17|TRBJ2-3|TRBV18
TGTGCCAGCTCCCGACCGGAAGGACAGGGGAGGTCAGATACGCAGTATTTT
CASSRPEGQGRSDTQYF
>TRBD2|NA|16|TRBJ2-1|TRBV4-2
TGTGCCAGCAGCCCTCCCGGACTAGCGGGGGGGGGTGAGCAGTTCTTC
CASSPPGLAGGGEQFF
>NA|NA|14|TRBJ1-1|TRBV5-1
TGCGCCAGCAGCCCACAACCACGGAACACTGAAGCTTTCTTT
CASSPQPRNTEAFF
>TRBD1|NA|16|TRBJ2-3|TRBV19
TGTGCCAGTAGCGGGGGACAGGGCTTTTACACAGATACGCAGTATTTT
CASSGGQGFYTDTQYF
>TRBD1|NA|16|TRBJ1-2|TRBV5-5
TGTGCCAGCAGCTTGGCTTGGCAGGGGGCTAACTATGGCTACACCTTC
CASSLAWQGANYGYTF
>TRBD1|NA|16|TRBJ1-1|TRBV4-1
TGCGCCAGCAGCTTCGCCGGGACAGGTTTTAACACTGAAGCTTTCTTT
CASSFAGTGFNTEAFF
>NA|NA|13|TRBJ1-1|TRBV6-4
TGTGCCAGCAGCCTGGAGACGAACACTGAAGCTTTCTTT
CASSLETNTEAFF
>NA|NA|15|TRBJ1-1|TRBV6-4
TGTGCCAGCAGGGCTGAGGGGGGGTTGAACACTGAAGCTTTCTTT
CASRAEGGLNTEAFF
>NA|NA|14|TRBJ1-1|TRBV7-6
TGTGCCAGCAGCTTAGGGCAACTGAACACTGAAGCTTTCTTT
CASSLGQLNTEAFF
>TRBD2|NA|18|TRBJ2-2|TRBV5-1
TGCGCCAGCACTTCCGGAGCCTCAGCGGGGGCTACCACCGGGGAGCTGTTTTTT
CASTSGASAGATTGELFF
>NA|NA|13|TRBJ1-1|TRBV2
TGTGCCAGCAGTGTGCAGGGAACTTCTGAAGCTTTCTTT
CASSVQGTSEAFF
>TRBD1|few|15|TRBJ1-3|TRBV6-5
TGTGCCAGCAAGACTCAGGGGGCTACGGGAAACACCATATATTTT
CASKTQGATGNTIYF
>NA|NA|16|TRBJ1-1|TRBV5-1
TGCGCCAGCAGCGCCTTACCCCAGGGCATGAACACTGAAGCTTTCTTT
CASSALPQGMNTEAFF
>TRBD1|NA|14|TRBJ2-5|TRBV19
TGTGCCAGTAGTATAGGGACAGGGATGGAGACCCAGTACTTC
CASSIGTGMETQYF
>TRBD1|NA|15|TRBJ2-4|TRBV6-5
TGTGCCAGCAGTTACTCCAGGGACAGCAAAAACATTCAGTACTTC
CASSYSRDSKNIQYF
>NA|NA|14|TRBJ2-5|TRBV7-2
TGTGCCAGCAGCCCGTACAGCTCAGAAGAGACCCAGTACTTC
CASSPYSSEETQYF
>TRBD1|NA|14|TRBJ1-5|TRBV2
TGTGCCAGCAGTTCAGGGGGCTCGGGTCAGCCCCAGCATTTT
CASSSGGSGQPQHF
>NA|NA|17|TRBJ1-1|TRBV5-1
TGCGCCAGCAGCTTGGGGTTGGGGGGGCTACCTAACACTGAAGCTTTCTTT
CASSLGLGGLPNTEAFF
>TRBD1|few|16|TRBJ1-2|TRBV5-5
TGTGCCAGCAGCTGGCAAATAGACAGGGCCTCTTATGGCTACACCTTC
CASSWQIDRASYGYTF
>TRBD2|NA|16|TRBJ2-3|TRBV9
TGTGCCAGCAGCGTCGGGACTAGTCTAGACACAGATACGCAGTATTTT
CASSVGTSLDTDTQYF
>TRBD2|NA|14|TRBJ2-5|TRBV19
TGTGCCAGTAGCCCTAGACTAGCAGAAGAGACCCAGTACTTC
CASSPRLAEETQYF
>NA|NA|14|TRBJ2-2|TRBV19
TGTGCCAGTAGCCCCGATAATGGGAGCGGGGAGCTGTTTTTT
CASSPDNGSGELFF